The source of this T cell receptor (beta chain) is a study of early T cells in non-severe SARS-CoV-2 infection. Only a few counts were recorded for this clonotype. Trimming removed 1 base at V and 4 bases at J, with 9 bases between. CDR1 is SSHAT and CDR2 is FNYEAQ in the germline V gene (reference sequence). CDR3 length equals 14 residues. In TCRdb, the 5' RACE reads were re-called with MiXCR into one record per CDR3 protein. The sample contains 55,000 to 80,000 distinct CDR3 sequences, around 10% of which appear only once. The chain combines TRBV7-7 with TRBJ2-3; D not resolved. The sequences come from whole blood, collected at baseline. The receptor was isolated from an adult who was a healthcare worker with PCR-confirmed SARS-CoV-2 infection or an uninfected control (not recorded which). As DNA, the CDR3 is TGTGCCAGCAGCTTAGGCAGGTCCCCAGATACGCAGTATTTT. It translates to CASSLGRSPDTQYF.